This T cell receptor beta chain was sequenced during a study of blood T cell repertoires in COVID-19 (dated by TCRdb to 2019 to 2021). Turning to the overall study: The collaborator samples originated in the United States, Italy and Spain and spanned the acute and convalescent phases of COVID-19. The prospective study material was composed of cDNA or gDNA derived from T cells, B-cell-depleted T cells, or PBMCs. The dataset comprised deeply sampled blood TCRbeta repertoires from subjects exposed to, actively infected with, or recovered from COVID-19. The repertoires were made available in a free public database intended to serve as a resource for research on the immune response to SARS-CoV-2. Samples came from the ongoing ImmuneRACE study (first 160 participants) plus 1,254 subjects from 6 global collaborators. Sample metadata almost always included a de-identified subject ID, COVID-19 status, age in years and sex. Where available, HLA class I and class II types were obtained from metadata supplied by the sample provider rather than from assay-based typing. Broad study findings and their caveats: The quantity of clinical and demographic metadata differed by source and by participant and was supplied without curation.

One collaborating source in Seattle enrolled patients while the patients were actively infected and followed the patients over time throughout the course of disease. The collaborating institutions used their own protocols to collect whole blood in K2EDTA tubes. Collaborator samples were shipped for TCRbeta analysis as frozen whole blood, isolated PBMCs, or DNA extracted from either sample type. Inclusive of the bounding cysteine and phenylalanine, the CDR3 is 16 residues long. Just the 48-base CDR3 DNA is kept, in frame starting at base 1. The trim is 2 bases for V and 1 base for J, with a gap of 13 bases between the germline ends. As encoded in the germline V gene, CDR1 is KGHSH while CDR2 is LQKENI. TCRbeta CDR3 regions were amplified from genomic DNA by means of the immunoSEQ Assay, a bias-controlled multiplex PCR. From the authors' description of their analysis: Nucleated cell counts per sample were estimated from amplification of reference gene primers within the assay. Sequence reads were collapsed and filtered to measure the absolute abundance of every unique TCRbeta CDR3 rearrangement. For each sample, productive Simpson clonality was calculated as the square root of Simpson's diversity index across productive rearrangements. TCRdb limited this immuneACCESS table to in-frame rearrangements with V and J called. A share of clones is missing; checked studies link under half to unresolved V genes, and the rest is unexplained. The DNA was the basis for D and trimming; V, J and clone size are from that table. The sample records some 360,000 clones, more than 70% of which are singletons. Under 3% of the sample lies in the top ten.

A remark on this clone: Its antigen is unknown. No much larger clone is present one base from it, and per-base qualities are unavailable.

Sequenced material: peripheral blood. The chain uses TRBV18 and TRBJ2-3, with no confidently assigned D gene. The source of this sequence is a woman aged 55-70 years with COVID-19, enrolled during active disease. The nucleotide sequence reads as follows: TGTGCCAGCTCACCAAGTTGGGCCAAGGGCACAGATACGCAGTATTTT. Its protein reads: CASSPSWAKGTDTQYF.